This T cell receptor beta chain is drawn from a study of Tregs in tolerant kidney transplant recipients. Unmatched junction bases numbered 7, after V lost 4 bases and J lost 7 bases. There are 14 residues in the CDR3. The germline gives CDR1 SGHRS, CDR2 YFSETQ. The data were produced by immunoSEQ multiplex PCR, yet TCRdb's version contains in-frame clones alone and is incomplete. Altogether fewer than 65,000 clones are present, 80% to 90% being singletons, with the ten largest covering 2.1%. The receptor comes from a human donor who received a combined kidney and bone marrow transplant. The material sequenced was Tregs from blood, taken before the transplant. This rearrangement joins TRBV5-1 to TRBJ2-7; 11 bases are shared with TRBD2. CDR3 bases: TGCGCCAGCAGCCGACTAGCGGGACCTTCGGAGCAGTACTTC. The encoded protein is CASSRLAGPSEQYF.